Shown below are 22 T cell receptor beta chains from a single sample sequenced in a study of control samples from healthy donors and cancer patients. Profiled with immunoSEQ multiplex PCR; TCRdb holds only in-frame clones, not every one. In the table there are roughly 170,000 clones, around 93% of which are singletons. Input material: blood. The receptor set was obtained from a woman in her sixties or seventies in good health.

The chain uses TRBV24-1 and TRBJ2-3; TRBD1 is a possible D gene (6 bases). The CDR3 extends over 13 amino acids. The ends were cut back, 6 bases at V and 5 bases at J, with 11 bases in the middle. Germline loops: CDR1 KGHDR, CDR2 SFDVKD. CDR3 nucleotides: TGTGCCACCAGTCCAGGGGTGGAAGATACGCAGTATTTT. Protein: CATSPGVEDTQYF.

Remarks on this clone: Other DNA variants within this sample encode the same CDR3. This chain joins TRBV7-9 and TRBJ1-4; D possibly corresponds to TRBD1 (6 bases). The V end was cut by 1 base, the J end by 8 bases, with 11 bases between. The CDR3 runs 14 residues. Per germline, CDR1 SEHNR and CDR2 FQNEAQ (reference sequence). The CDR3 DNA reads as TGTGCCAGCAGCTTAGACAGGGCGGGGGAAAAACTGTTTTTT. This gives the protein CASSLDRAGEKLFF. The full variable domain, in which reference TRBV7-9 and TRBJ1-4 provide the parts outside the CDR3, is DTGVSQNPRHKITKRGQNVTFRCDPISEHNRLYWYRQTLGQGPEFLTYFQNEAQLEKSRLLSDRFSAERPKGSFSTLEIQRTEQGDSAMYLCASSLDRAGEKLFFGSGTQLSVL.

The chain combines TRBV6-5 with TRBJ2-1; no clear D gene. V lost 2 bases and J 6 bases, leaving 17 bases between the germline ends. Germline CDR1 reads MNHEY; CDR2 reads SVGAGI. CDR3 length equals 16 residues. The DNA for the CDR3 is TGTGCCAGCAGTTACGTGCTATACCCGCCCCGCAATGAGCAGTTCTTC. Its translation: CASSYVLYPPRNEQFF.

The chain carries TRBV29-1 and TRBJ1-2, with D uncertain. The germline V gene encodes CDR1 SQVTM and CDR2 ANQGSEA. The V and J ends lost 4 bases and 8 bases respectively, with 20 bases between them. This CDR3 is built from 14 residues. CDR3 DNA: TGCAGCGTTGTACCGGGCCCCGAAAACTGGGGCTACACCTTC. Translation: CSVVPGPENWGYTF.

This sequence joins TRBV4-1 and TRBJ1-4, with D maybe TRBD1 (5 bases). The CDR3 length is 12 residues. The V gene lost 4 bases and the J gene lost 6 bases, with 6 bases spanning the gap. The germline V gene has CDR1 MGHRA and CDR2 YSYEKL. The CDR3 sequence is CASSRGYEKLFF. CDR3 nucleotide sequence: TGCGCCAGCAGCCGGGGCTATGAAAAACTGTTTTTT.

The V and J genes are TRBV7-2 and TRBJ2-7, with 8 positions matching TRBD1. Trimming removed 3 bases from V and 5 bases from J; junction bases left unmatched: 6. This CDR3 is 14 amino acids long. Germline-derived CDR1 and CDR2 are SGHTA and FQGNSA. The CDR3 DNA sequence: TGTGCCAGCAGCTTCCACAGGGGGACCAACGAGCAGTACTTC. Protein product: CASSFHRGTNEQYF.

V usage is TRBV4-1 and J usage is TRBJ2-1; D unclear. Germline V gene data show CDR1 as MGHRA and CDR2 as YSYEKL. The CDR3 runs 13 residues. V was shortened by 2 bases and J by 4 bases, with 6 bases between the two germline ends. CDR3 loop: CASSQPQYNEQFF. DNA for the CDR3: TGCGCCAGCAGCCAACCGCAGTACAATGAGCAGTTCTTC.

V usage is TRBV4-1 and J usage is TRBJ2-3; D unresolved. The V and J ends lost 1 base and 0 bases respectively, with 11 bases between them. This CDR3 is built from 16 residues. CDR1 and CDR2 from the germline V gene are MGHRA and YSYEKL. In DNA, the CDR3 is TGCGCCAGCAGCCAAGTTGGCGCCCTTAGCACAGATACGCAGTATTTT. Translation: CASSQVGALSTDTQYF.

V is TRBV11-2 and J is TRBJ2-2; D is perhaps TRBD2 (6 bases). Trimming took off 4 bases at V and 7 bases at J, with 10 bases between the two ends. The CDR3 covers 13 residues. Per the germline V gene, CDR1 is SGHAT and CDR2 is FQNNGV. The DNA of the CDR3 is TGTGCCAGCAGCTGGCGGGGATTCGGGGAGCTGTTTTTT. Translated: CASSWRGFGELFF.

This clone appeared a single time. The genes are TRBV7-9 and TRBJ1-1; 12 bases match TRBD1. With V trimmed by 5 bases and J by 7 bases, 8 bases remained unmatched. This CDR3 comprises 15 residues. CDR1 is SEHNR and CDR2 is FQNEAQ in the germline V gene (reference sequence). CDR3 sequence: CASSDGTGGRNEAFF. The CDR3 bases are TGTGCCAGCAGCGACGGGACAGGGGGCCGTAATGAAGCTTTCTTT.

The genes are TRBV7-8 and TRBJ1-5, with D unclear. Trimming shortened V by 5 bases and J by 4 bases, and 12 bases separated the two germline ends. The CDR3 contains 14 residues. Germline CDR1 SGHVS, CDR2 FQNEAQ. CDR3 nucleotides: TGTGCCAGCAGCGATACCACGGTGAATCAGCCCCAGCATTTT. Protein: CASSDTTVNQPQHF.

The chain recombines TRBV10-3 with TRBJ1-1, with D uncertain. The CDR3 totals 11 residues. Germline V gene data show CDR1 as ENHRY and CDR2 as SYGVKD. Trimming took off 6 bases at V and 2 bases at J, with 4 bases between the two ends. The chain's CDR3 is CAIRENTEAFF. DNA of the CDR3: TGTGCCATCAGGGAAAACACTGAAGCTTTCTTT.

The chain recombines TRBV3-1 (or the pseudogene TRBV3-2) with TRBJ2-5; no definite D call. This CDR3 is built from 15 residues. The V and J ends lost 2 bases and 5 bases respectively, with 15 bases between them. From germline, CDR1 is LGHDT and CDR2 YNNKEL (reference sequence). The CDR3 region is CASSQTRAPRETQYF. Here the CDR3 DNA reads TGTGCCAGCAGCCAAACCCGGGCCCCCCGGGAGACCCAGTACTTC.

The gene calls are TRBV12-5 and TRBJ1-2; 9 bases map to TRBD1. After removal of 6 bases from V and 8 bases from J, the junction contained 13 bases not matched to a gene. Germline values: CDR1 LGHNT, CDR2 FRNRAP. CDR3 length: 15 amino acids. CDR3 protein: CASGGPGQGFGGYTF. The CDR3 DNA reads TGTGCTAGTGGGGGACCGGGACAGGGTTTCGGCGGCTACACCTTC. The full variable domain, completed using reference TRBV12-5 and TRBJ1-2, is DARVTQTPRHKVTEMGQEVTMRCQPILGHNTVFWYRQTMMQGLELLAYFRNRAPLDDSGMPKDRFSAEMPDATLATLKIQPSEPRDSAVYFCASGGPGQGFGGYTFGSGTRLTVV.

The chain employs TRBV6-5 and TRBJ1-3, with D possibly being TRBD1 (5 bases). Germline lookup yields CDR1 MNHEY and CDR2 SVGAGI. V lost 6 bases to trimming and J lost 4 bases, with 16 bases between them. The CDR3 extends over 15 amino acids. In DNA, the CDR3 is TGTGCCAGCAGCCCGGCAGGGCAACCAGGAAACACCATATATTTT. It codes for CASSPAGQPGNTIYF.

The chain joins TRBV9 to TRBJ1-3; D is uncertain. Trimming stripped 4 bases from V and 0 bases from J, with 14 bases between. Looked up from germline, CDR1 is SGDLS and CDR2 is YYNGEE. The CDR3 extends over 16 amino acids. CDR3 loop: CASSSGPPFSGNTIYF. CDR3 DNA sequence: TGTGCCAGCAGCTCGGGTCCCCCATTCTCTGGAAACACCATATATTTT.

V and J are TRBV7-8 and TRBJ1-5; D gene unclear. V lost 2 bases to trimming and J lost 4 bases, with 18 bases between them. The CDR3 extends over 17 amino acids. Germline-derived CDR1 and CDR2 are SGHVS and FQNEAQ. The CDR3 DNA sequence: TGTGCCAGCAGCTTAAATAGAGTCAGACAAAAGAATCAGCCCCAGCATTTT. The encoded protein is CASSLNRVRQKNQPQHF.

The rearrangement joins TRBV19 to TRBJ1-1; 12 nucleotides agree with TRBD1. J was trimmed by 5 bases and V by 5 bases; bases with no gene match: 9. CDR1 is LNHDA and CDR2 is SQIVND in the germline V gene (reference sequence). The CDR3 extends over 16 amino acids. The CDR3 here is CASSLGGQGARTEAFF. The CDR3 coding sequence is TGTGCCAGTAGTCTAGGGGGACAGGGGGCGAGAACTGAAGCTTTCTTT. The entire variable domain, with the rest obtained from reference TRBV19 and TRBJ1-1, is as follows: DGGITQSPKYLFRKEGQNVTLSCEQNLNHDAMYWYRQDPGQGLRLIYYSQIVNDFQKGDIAEGYSVSREKKESFPLTVTSAQKNPTAFYLCASSLGGQGARTEAFFGQGTRLTVV.

This chain connects TRBV5-1 to TRBJ1-4; possible D gene TRBD1, 5 bases. The CDR3 has 14 amino acids. The germline V gene has CDR1 SGHRS and CDR2 YFSETQ. V was trimmed by 0 bases and J by 7 bases, leaving 10 bases between them. The CDR3 sequence is CASSLEGWGEKLFF. In DNA, the CDR3 is TGCGCCAGCAGCTTGGAGGGGTGGGGTGAAAAACTGTTTTTT. Using reference TRBV5-1 and TRBJ1-4 for the parts outside the CDR3, the full variable domain is KAGVTQTPRYLIKTRGQQVTLSCSPISGHRSVSWYQQTPGQGLQFLFEYFSETQRNKGNFPGRFSGRQFSNSRSEMNVSTLELGDSALYLCASSLEGWGEKLFFGSGTQLSVL.

This sequence joins TRBV25-1 and TRBJ1-3; D not resolved. The CDR3 spans 15 residues. V was shortened by 6 bases and J by 3 bases, with 15 bases between the two germline ends. Germline loops: CDR1 MGHDK, CDR2 SYGVNS. CDR3 coding DNA: TGTGCCAGCAGCGCCCCCACCGGAGGTGGAAACACCATATATTTT. Amino acids: CASSAPTGGGNTIYF.

The V call is TRBV10-3, the J call TRBJ2-2, with TRBD2 as a possible D gene (5 bases). The ends were cut back, 6 bases at V and 2 bases at J, with 13 bases in the middle. This CDR3 comprises 15 residues. Looked up from germline, CDR1 is ENHRY and CDR2 is SYGVKD. DNA of the CDR3: TGTGCCATCAGCCACGCCGGGGTTAACACCGGGGAGCTGTTTTTT. Its protein product is CAISHAGVNTGELFF.

The chain uses TRBV18 and TRBJ1-4; 10 bases map to TRBD1. The CDR3 loop spans 15 amino acids. The V gene end was trimmed by 0 bases and the J gene end by 7 bases; junction bases not matched to a gene: 2. Germline CDR1 reads KGHSH; CDR2 reads LQKENI. CDR3 amino acids: CASSPPGTGVEKLFF. CDR3 sequence (DNA): TGTGCCAGCTCACCACCCGGGACAGGGGTTGAAAAACTGTTTTTT.